The T cell receptor (beta chain) under discussion was sequenced for a study of monozygotic twins with inflammatory bowel disease. Findings and caveats of the study: Repertoire similarity did not differ between concordant and discordant twins, possibly owing to limited power.

Every TCR library used 3500 ng of total RNA. Researchers put TCRalpha and TCRbeta cDNA through two nested PCRs lasting 16 and 9 cycles. TCRdb re-analyzed the 5' RACE reads; it lists each CDR3 protein once, without DNA. The sample holds about 330,000 distinct CDR3 sequences. Germline V lookup: CDR1 SQVTM, CDR2 ANQGSEA. This CDR3 is 16 amino acids long. A note on this clonotype: The antigen is not known.

The specimen was blood. The TCR sequence derives from a human donor with ulcerative colitis or Crohn's disease, or a healthy co-twin of an affected twin (not recorded which). This chain links TRBV29-1 with TRBJ2-7. This CDR3 reads CSVEELDGGISYEQYF.